A single sample is the source of the 2 T cell receptor beta chains below, sequenced in a study of blood T cell repertoires in COVID-19 (dated by TCRdb to about 2020). Library construction relied on the immunoSEQ multiplex PCR assay. Entries here come from immuneACCESS through TCRdb and include only in-frame sequences with V and J called. Some clones fail to appear in such tables; in the studies checked, an unresolved V gene covers under half of the shortfall, and the cause of the remainder is unknown. Present in this sample are roughly 140,000 clones, about 83% of which were seen just once. The biggest ten clones account for more than 5% of the sample. Sequencing input: PBMCs or T cells enriched from blood (not recorded which). All receptors derive from a woman aged 45 to 65 who had been exposed to COVID-19.

The V gene is TRBV4-1, the J gene TRBJ1-2; weak D call: TRBD1 (6 bases). V was cut by 2 bases and J by 9 bases, with 10 bases left in between. Germline V CDR1 and CDR2: MGHRA, YSYEKL. This CDR3 region has 12 residues. The CDR3 spells CASSQLQGSYTF. Here the CDR3 DNA reads TGCGCCAGCAGCCAACTACAGGGAAGCTACACCTTC.

This chain uses TRBV5-4 with TRBJ1-1, with 8 nucleotides matching TRBD1. With 2 bases clipped from V and 4 bases from J, the junction kept 7 bases outside the gene matches. This CDR3 has 15 residues. CDR1 and CDR2 (germline): SGHNT, YYREEE (reference sequence). The CDR3 sequence is CASSLPGGLVTEAFF. The CDR3 DNA is TGTGCCAGCAGCTTACCAGGGGGCTTGGTCACTGAAGCTTTCTTT. Based on the CDR3 plus reference TRBV5-4 and TRBJ1-1, the full variable domain is ETGVTQSPTHLIKTRGQQVTLRCSSQSGHNTVSWYQQALGQGPQFIFQYYREEENGRGNFPPRFSGLQFPNYSSELNVNALELDDSALYLCASSLPGGLVTEAFFGQGTRLTVV.